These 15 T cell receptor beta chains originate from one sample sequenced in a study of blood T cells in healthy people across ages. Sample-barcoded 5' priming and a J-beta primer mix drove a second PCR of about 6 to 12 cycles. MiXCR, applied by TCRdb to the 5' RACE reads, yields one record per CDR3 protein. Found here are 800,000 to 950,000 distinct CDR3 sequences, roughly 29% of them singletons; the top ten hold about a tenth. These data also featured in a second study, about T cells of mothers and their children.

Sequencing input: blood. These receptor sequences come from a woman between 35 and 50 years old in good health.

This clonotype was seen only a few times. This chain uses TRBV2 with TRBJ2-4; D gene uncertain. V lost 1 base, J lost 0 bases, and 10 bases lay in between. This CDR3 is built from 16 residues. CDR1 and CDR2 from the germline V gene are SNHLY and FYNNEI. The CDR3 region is CASSEEMVIAKNIQYF. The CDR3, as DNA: TGTGCCAGCAGTGAAGAAATGGTAATAGCCAAAAACATTCAGTACTTC. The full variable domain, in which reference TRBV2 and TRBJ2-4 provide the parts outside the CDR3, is EPEVTQTPSHQVTQMGQEVILRCVPISNHLYFYWYRQILGQKVEFLVSFYNNEISEKSEIFDDQFSVERPDGSNFTLKIRSTKLEDSAMYFCASSEEMVIAKNIQYFGAGTRLSVL.

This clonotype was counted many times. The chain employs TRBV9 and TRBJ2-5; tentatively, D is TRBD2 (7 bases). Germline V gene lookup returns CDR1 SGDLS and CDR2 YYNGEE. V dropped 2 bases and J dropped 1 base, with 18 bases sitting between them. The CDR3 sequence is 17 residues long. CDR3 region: CASSVHPGGTPQETQYF. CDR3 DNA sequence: TGTGCCAGCAGCGTCCATCCCGGGGGGACACCCCAAGAGACCCAGTACTTC.

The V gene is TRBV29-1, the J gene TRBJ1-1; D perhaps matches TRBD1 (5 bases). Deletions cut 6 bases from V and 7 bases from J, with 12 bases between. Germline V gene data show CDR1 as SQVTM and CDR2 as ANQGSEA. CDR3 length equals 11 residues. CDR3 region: CSVARDGEAFF. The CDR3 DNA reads TGCAGCGTGGCCCGGGACGGTGAAGCTTTCTTT.

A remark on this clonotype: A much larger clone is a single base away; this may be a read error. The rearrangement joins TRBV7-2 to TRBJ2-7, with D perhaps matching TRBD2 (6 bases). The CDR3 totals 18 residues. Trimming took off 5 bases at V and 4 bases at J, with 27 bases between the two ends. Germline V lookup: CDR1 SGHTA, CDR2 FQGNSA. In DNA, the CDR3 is TGTGCCAGCAGCACTAGCCCCCTGCGGAGCGGCCCGTTATACGAGCAGTACTTC. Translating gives CASSTSPLRSGPLYEQYF.

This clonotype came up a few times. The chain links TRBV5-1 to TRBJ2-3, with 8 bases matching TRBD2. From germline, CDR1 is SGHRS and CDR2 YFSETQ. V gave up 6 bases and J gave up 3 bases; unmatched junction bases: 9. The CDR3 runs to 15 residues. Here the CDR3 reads CASIGIAGSTDTQYF. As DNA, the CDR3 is TGCGCCAGCATAGGGATAGCGGGGTCGACAGATACGCAGTATTTT.

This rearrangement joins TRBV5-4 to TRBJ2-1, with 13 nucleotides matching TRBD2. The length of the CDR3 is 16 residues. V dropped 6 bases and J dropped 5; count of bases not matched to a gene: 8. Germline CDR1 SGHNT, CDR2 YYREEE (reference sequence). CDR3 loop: CASNSMGLAGNNEQFF. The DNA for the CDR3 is TGTGCCAGCAACAGTATGGGACTAGCGGGGAACAATGAGCAGTTCTTC.

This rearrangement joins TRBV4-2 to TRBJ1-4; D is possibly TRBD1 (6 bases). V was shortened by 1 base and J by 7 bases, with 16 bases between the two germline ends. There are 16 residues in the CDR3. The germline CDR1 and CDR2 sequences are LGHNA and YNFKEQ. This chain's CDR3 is CASSQARRQDPEKLFF. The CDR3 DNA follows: TGTGCCAGCAGCCAAGCGAGACGACAGGACCCTGAAAAACTGTTTTTT.

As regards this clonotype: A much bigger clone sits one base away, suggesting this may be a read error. The CDR3 DNA reads as TGTGCCAGCAGCCCCGAGCACAGGGAGTACAATGAGCAGTTCTTC. Protein: CASSPEHREYNEQFF. The V gene is TRBV4-2, the J gene TRBJ2-1; maybe TRBD1 (6 bases). Germline V gives CDR1 LGHNA, CDR2 YNFKEQ. Trimming cost V 4 bases and J 4 bases, with 14 bases left between them. This CDR3 is built from 15 residues.

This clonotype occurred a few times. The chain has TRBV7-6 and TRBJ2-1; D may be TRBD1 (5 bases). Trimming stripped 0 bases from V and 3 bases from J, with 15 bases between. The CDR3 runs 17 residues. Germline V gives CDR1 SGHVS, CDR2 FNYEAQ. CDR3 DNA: TGTGCCAGCAGCTTAGCCTCAGGGAACGCCATCTACAATGAGCAGTTCTTC. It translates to CASSLASGNAIYNEQFF.

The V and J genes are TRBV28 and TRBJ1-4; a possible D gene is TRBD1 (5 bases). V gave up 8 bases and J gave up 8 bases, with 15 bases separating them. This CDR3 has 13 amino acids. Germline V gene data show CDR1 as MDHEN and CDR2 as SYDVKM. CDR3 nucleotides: TGTGCCAGCGGGTACCCCCGGGACGAAAAACTGTTTTTT. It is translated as CASGYPRDEKLFF.

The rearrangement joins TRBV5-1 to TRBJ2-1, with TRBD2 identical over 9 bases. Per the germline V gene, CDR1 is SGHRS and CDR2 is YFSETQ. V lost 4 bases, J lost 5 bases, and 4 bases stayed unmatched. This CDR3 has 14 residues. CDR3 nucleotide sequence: TGCGCCAGCAGCGCGGGGGGGCGCAACAATGAGCAGTTCTTC. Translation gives CASSAGGRNNEQFF.

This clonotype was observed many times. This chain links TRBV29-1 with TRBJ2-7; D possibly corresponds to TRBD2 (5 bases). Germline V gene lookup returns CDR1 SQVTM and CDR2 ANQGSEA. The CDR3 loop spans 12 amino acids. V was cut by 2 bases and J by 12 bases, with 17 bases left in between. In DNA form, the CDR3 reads TGCAGCGTTGAATCATCCGGACTTCGGCGGTACTTC. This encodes CSVESSGLRRYF.

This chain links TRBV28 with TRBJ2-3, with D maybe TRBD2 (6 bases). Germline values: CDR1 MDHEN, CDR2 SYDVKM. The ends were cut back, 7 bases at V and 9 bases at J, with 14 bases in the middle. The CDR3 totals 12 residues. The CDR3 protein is CASTGELRTQYF. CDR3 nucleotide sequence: TGTGCCAGCACGGGGGAGCTCCGAACGCAGTATTTT.

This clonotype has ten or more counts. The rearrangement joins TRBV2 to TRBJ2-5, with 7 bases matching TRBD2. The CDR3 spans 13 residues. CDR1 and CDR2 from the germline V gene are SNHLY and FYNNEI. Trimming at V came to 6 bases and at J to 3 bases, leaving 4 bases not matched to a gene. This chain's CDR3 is CASSMGGEETQYF. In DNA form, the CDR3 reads TGTGCCAGCAGCATGGGAGGGGAAGAGACCCAGTACTTC.

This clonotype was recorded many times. This CDR3 is CSAVGHSYNEQFF. In nucleotides, the CDR3 is TGCAGCGCGGTCGGGCACTCCTACAATGAGCAGTTCTTC. This chain joins TRBV29-1 and TRBJ2-1; D remains ambiguous. The length of the CDR3 is 13 residues. Trimming left V 7 bases short and J 0 bases short, with 10 bases between. Germline loops: CDR1 SQVTM, CDR2 ANQGSEA.